These 5 T cell receptor beta chains share one sample of origin, sequenced in a study of blood T cell repertoires in COVID-19. The data were produced by immunoSEQ multiplex PCR, yet TCRdb's version contains in-frame clones alone and is incomplete. This table holds 200,000 to 250,000 clones, less than 85% found once. The sequenced sample was peripheral blood. These receptors all come from a woman older than 75 with acute or convalescent COVID-19.

CDR3 coding DNA: TGTGCCAGCAGCACAGAGGGCGAGCAGTACTTC. Translating gives CASSTEGEQYF. The chain joins TRBV13 to TRBJ2-7; D is possibly TRBD2 (5 bases). CDR1 is PRHDT, CDR2 FYEKMQ, per germline (reference sequence). The CDR3 length is 11 residues. Between the trimmed V and J ends, which lost 5 bases and 6 bases, there was a span of 8 bases. The full variable domain, with the rest looked up from reference TRBV13 and TRBJ2-7, is AAGVIQSPRHLIKEKRETATLKCYPIPRHDTVYWYQQGPGQDPQFLISFYEKMQSDKGSIPDRFSAQQFSDYHSELNMSSLELGDSALYFCASSTEGEQYFGPGTRLTVT.

The chain couples TRBV11-1 to TRBJ2-3; 9 bases agree with TRBD2. Germline CDR1 SGHAT, CDR2 FQDESV (reference sequence). This CDR3 has 16 residues. V shed 1 base, J shed 1 base, and the junction held 3 bases outside the gene matches. CDR3 amino acids: CASSLGAGGGTDTQYF. CDR3 bases: TGTGCCAGCAGCTTAGGTGCGGGGGGGGGCACAGATACGCAGTATTTT.

The chain carries TRBV5-1 and TRBJ1-6, with 7 nucleotides matching TRBD1. Germline V CDR1 and CDR2: SGHRS, YFSETQ. This CDR3 comprises 16 residues. V dropped 0 bases and J dropped 3; count of bases not matched to a gene: 3. The CDR3 nucleotides read TGCGCCAGCAGCTTGGAAGGGGACAGCTATAATTCACCCCTCCACTTT. Protein: CASSLEGDSYNSPLHF.

V is TRBV10-1 and J is TRBJ1-1; TRBD1 matches 8 bases. Unmatched junction bases numbered 5, after V lost 6 bases and J lost 11 bases. The CDR3 runs 11 residues. Germline assignment: CDR1 WNHNN and CDR2 SYGVQD (reference sequence). CDR3 sequence (DNA): TGCGCCAGCAGGCAGGGGGCAAAGGCTTTCTTT. Translation: CASRQGAKAFF.

This clone was seen a handful of times. The same CDR3 also results from other DNA sequences found in this sample. The V and J genes are TRBV5-1 and TRBJ1-2, with 9 bases matching TRBD1. This CDR3 comprises 14 residues. V gave up 0 bases and J gave up 6 bases; unmatched junction bases: 3. In germline, CDR1 is SGHRS, CDR2 YFSETQ. The CDR3 region is CASSLEGQGDGYTF. CDR3 nucleotide sequence: TGCGCCAGCAGCTTGGAGGGACAGGGTGATGGCTACACCTTC.